These 32 T cell receptor beta chains share one sample of origin, sequenced in a study of T cells in Graves' hyperthyroidism and ophthalmopathy. TCR beta CDR3 region amplification was performed from RNA transcripts. HTBI primers were employed in a first-round RT-PCR of the TCR CDR3. A single record per CDR3 protein comes from TCRdb applying MiXCR to the multiplex PCR reads. Of some 400,000 distinct CDR3 sequences in the sample, 13% were seen once. The sequenced sample was blood. These receptors all come from a man aged 25 to 45 with Graves' hyperthyroidism that later progressed to Graves' ophthalmopathy.

This clonotype was picked up a small number of times. The rearrangement uses TRBV29-1 and TRBJ2-1; weak D call: TRBD1 (6 bases). CDR1 is SQVTM and CDR2 is ANQGSEA in the germline V gene. V was clipped by 3 bases and J by 9 bases, with 15 bases between them. The CDR3 has 13 amino acids. In nucleotides, the CDR3 is TGCAGCGTTGAGACAGGCTACGGTGGTGAGCAGTTCTTC. This gives the protein CSVETGYGGEQFF.

This chain uses TRBV10-2 with TRBJ1-2; TRBD1 is a possible D gene (6 bases). The CDR3 runs to 14 residues. Germline loops: CDR1 WSHSY, CDR2 SAAADI. V dropped 4 bases and J dropped 2 bases, with 11 bases sitting between them. CDR3 in DNA: TGCGCCAGCAGTGCAGGACAGTCAAACTATGGCTACACCTTC. The encoded protein is CASSAGQSNYGYTF.

This clonotype showed up many times. The chain employs TRBV12-3 or TRBV12-4 and TRBJ1-1, with D unresolved. V was trimmed by 2 bases and J by 10 bases, leaving 20 bases between them. The CDR3 has 15 amino acids. The CDR3 region is CASSLRLRLGQVAFF. The CDR3 nucleotides read TGTGCCAGCAGTTTAAGATTAAGGCTCGGGCAGGTAGCTTTCTTT.

Ten or more counts support this clonotype. The chain combines TRBV7-2 with TRBJ2-3; tentative D call: TRBD2 (6 bases). The germline V and J ends were trimmed by 4 bases and 8 bases, with 16 bases remaining between them. Germline CDR1 and CDR2: SGHTA and FQGNSA. CDR3 length equals 14 residues. CDR3 nucleotide sequence: TGTGCCAGCAGCTCCCGCGGGGACGGGGGTACGCAGTATTTT. Protein product: CASSSRGDGGTQYF.

This clonotype was recorded at least ten times. CDR3 sequence (DNA): TGCGCCAGCAGCCCTGGACAGCCACAAGAGACCCAGTACTTC. Encoded protein: CASSPGQPQETQYF. This sequence joins TRBV5-1 and TRBJ2-5; D might be TRBD1 (6 bases). Germline CDR1 and CDR2: SGHRS and YFSETQ. V was shortened by 4 bases and J by 2 bases, with 12 bases between the two germline ends. The CDR3 consists of 14 residues.

The V and J genes are TRBV28 and TRBJ2-7, with 12 bases that match TRBD2. J gave up 3 bases and V 5 bases, and 5 bases lay outside the gene matches. The CDR3 is made up of 15 amino acids. The germline V gene encodes CDR1 MDHEN and CDR2 SYDVKM. The CDR3 sequence: CASSRSTSGGYEQYF. CDR3 DNA: TGTGCCAGCAGTCGGTCGACTAGCGGGGGCTACGAGCAGTACTTC.

In its sample, this clonotype was seen many times. The chain is built from TRBV5-5 and TRBJ2-1; no clear D gene. Per the germline V gene, CDR1 is SGHKS and CDR2 is YYEKEE (reference sequence). CDR3 length equals 14 residues. The V end was cut by 4 bases, the J end by 4 bases, with 12 bases between. The CDR3 DNA reads as TGTGCCAGCAGCGACCCGACGGAGTACAATGAGCAGTTCTTC. Translation gives CASSDPTEYNEQFF. Full variable domain (rest looked up from reference TRBV5-5 and TRBJ2-1): DAGVTQSPTHLIKTRGQQVTLRCSPISGHKSVSWYQQVLGQGPQFIFQYYEKEERGRGNFPDRFSARQFPNYSSELNVNALLLGDSALYLCASSDPTEYNEQFFGPGTRLTVL.

A note on this clonotype: This may come from a read error, since a much larger clone is one base off. The V and J genes are TRBV5-1 and TRBJ1-1; a weak D match, TRBD1 (6 bases). The CDR3 contains 14 residues. Germline V gene data show CDR1 as SGHRS and CDR2 as YFSETQ. The CDR3 coding sequence is TGCGCCAACAGCTTGGAGGACAGCTATACTGAAGCTTTCTTT. Its translation is CANSLEDSYTEAFF.

This clonotype has a count of ten or more. This sequence joins TRBV29-1 and TRBJ1-1; 7 nucleotides agree with TRBD1. Unmatched junction bases numbered 9, after V lost 3 bases and J lost 5 bases. This CDR3 spans 14 amino acids. CDR1 and CDR2 (germline): SQVTM, ANQGSEA. DNA of the CDR3: TGCAGCGTTGAGGAAGCAGGGGGAGATACTGAAGCTTTCTTT. Residues: CSVEEAGGDTEAFF. Together with reference TRBV29-1 and TRBJ1-1, the CDR3 gives the full variable domain: SAVISQKPSRDICQRGTSLTIQCQVDSQVTMMFWYRQQPGQSLTLIATANQGSEATYESGFVIDKFPISRPNLTFSTLTVSNMSPEDSSIYLCSVEEAGGDTEAFFGQGTRLTVV.

This clonotype was seen only a few times. One end of the junction fails to match germline, which may point to a read error. This chain links TRBV7-7 with TRBJ2-7, with 7 positions matching TRBD2. The CDR3 is 13 amino acids. Germline loops: CDR1 SSHAT, CDR2 FNYEAQ (reference sequence). The CDR3 DNA sequence: TGTGCTAGCAGCTTCGGACTAGAGGACGAGCAGTACTTC. Its protein product is CASSFGLEDEQYF. Based on the CDR3 plus reference TRBV7-7 and TRBJ2-7, the full variable domain is GAGVSQSPRYKVTKRGQDVTLRCDPISSHATLYWYQQALGQGPEFLTYFNYEAQPDKSGLPSDRFSAERPEGSISTLTIQRTEQRDSAMYRCASSFGLEDEQYFGPGTRLTVT.

The table lists this clonotype with many counts. Here the CDR3 DNA reads TGTGCCAGCAGCTTACCGGTCCCTGATAGGCTCAATGAGCAGTTCTTC. It codes for CASSLPVPDRLNEQFF. The chain recombines TRBV7-9 with TRBJ2-1; the D is unclear. Trimming removed 2 bases from V and 6 bases from J, with 17 bases in between. CDR3 length equals 16 residues. Germline V gives CDR1 SEHNR, CDR2 FQNEAQ (reference sequence).

With respect to this clonotype: It may be a read error: a sequence one base away is much more abundant. J is TRBJ1-5 and V is TRBV2; TRBD1 agrees at 9 bases. The CDR3 is 17 residues long. The germline V gene encodes CDR1 SNHLY and CDR2 FYNNEI. Trimming at V came to 6 bases and at J to 1 base, leaving 10 bases not matched to a gene. Here the CDR3 reads CASRDRGPFISNQPQHF. The CDR3 region has the DNA TGTGCCAGCAGGGACAGGGGTCCCTTTATCAGCAATCAGCCCCAGCATTTT.

This clonotype was counted once. V and J are TRBV7-6 and TRBJ2-7; 8 bases align to TRBD1. In germline, CDR1 is SGHVS, CDR2 FNYEAQ. Trimming took 3 bases from V and 4 from J; bases not matched to a gene: 8. There are 15 residues in the CDR3. CDR3: CASSLGARGQYEQYF. The CDR3 bases are TGTGCCAGCAGCTTGGGAGCCAGGGGGCAGTACGAGCAGTACTTC. Full variable domain (missing parts from reference TRBV7-6 and TRBJ2-7): GAGVSQSPRYKVTKRGQDVALRCDPISGHVSLYWYRQALGQGPEFLTYFNYEAQQDKSGLPNDRFSAERPEGSISTLTIQRTEQRDSAMYRCASSLGARGQYEQYFGPGTRLTVT.

This clonotype occurred a few times. V and J are TRBV20-1 and TRBJ2-3, with TRBD1 identical over 9 bases. V was pared by 6 bases and J by 4 bases, with 8 bases of the junction left unmatched. Germline CDR1 and CDR2: DFQATT and SNEGSKA (reference sequence). The CDR3 is 14 residues long. CDR3 nucleotides: TGCAGTGCAGCGGGACAGGGATTGGCAGATACGCAGTATTTT. This sequence encodes CSAAGQGLADTQYF.

This clonotype came up many times. The chain uses TRBV12-3 or TRBV12-4 and TRBJ1-2, with D uncertain. Trimming left V 6 bases short and J 2 bases short, with 16 bases between. The CDR3 covers 15 residues. This chain's CDR3 is CASRPGRTLNYGYTF. For the CDR3, the DNA is TGTGCCAGCAGACCTGGACGGACTCTAAACTATGGCTACACCTTC.

In its sample, this clonotype was seen a few times. The J gene is TRBJ2-3, the V gene TRBV7-8; possibly TRBD2 for D (7 bases). CDR3 length: 17 amino acids. The V gene's germline CDR1 is SGHVS and CDR2 FQNEAQ. Deletions cut 6 bases from V and 0 bases from J, with 19 bases between. CDR3 bases: TGTGCCAGCAGTAAATGGGGGCGGGGGACTAGCACAGATACGCAGTATTTT. It codes for CASSKWGRGTSTDTQYF.

This chain joins TRBV10-1 and TRBJ2-2; no firm D call. Germline-derived CDR1 and CDR2 are WNHNN and SYGVQD (reference sequence). V was trimmed by 5 bases and J by 1 base, leaving 11 bases between them. The CDR3 has 15 residues. Here the CDR3 reads CASSPTLGNTGELFF. The CDR3 nucleotides read TGCGCCAGCAGTCCGACATTGGGGAACACCGGGGAGCTGTTTTTT.

There are many counts of this clonotype. The V call is TRBV2, the J call TRBJ1-4; 9 bases are a match to TRBD1. This CDR3 comprises 15 residues. V gave up 7 bases and J gave up 1 base; unmatched junction bases: 4. Germline V gene data show CDR1 as SNHLY and CDR2 as FYNNEI. In DNA, the CDR3 is TGTGCCAGCACGGGACAGGGAATAACTAATGAAAAACTGTTTTTT. Translation gives CASTGQGITNEKLFF.

J is TRBJ2-7 and V is TRBV15; D is possibly TRBD2 (6 bases). Germline V gene sequence: CDR1 LNHNV, CDR2 YYDKDF (reference sequence). V was shortened by 8 bases and J by 7 bases, with 15 bases between the two germline ends. CDR3 size: 12 residues. CDR3 DNA: TGTGCCACCGGGACTTCAGTCTATGAGCAGTACTTC. As protein: CATGTSVYEQYF.

This clonotype turned up a few times. This chain joins TRBV27 and TRBJ2-7; TRBD1 might be the D (6 bases). V was cut by 3 bases and J by 1 base, with 10 bases left in between. The V gene's germline CDR1 is MNHEY and CDR2 SMNVEV (reference sequence). The CDR3 length is 14 residues. CDR3 in amino acids: CASSFGGRSYEQYF. DNA of the CDR3: TGTGCCAGCAGTTTTGGGGGCAGGTCCTACGAGCAGTACTTC.

This clonotype was counted many times. J is TRBJ1-3 and V is TRBV20-1; D is undetermined. The CDR3 contains 12 residues. CDR1 is DFQATT and CDR2 is SNEGSKA in the germline V gene (reference sequence). Trimming removed 2 bases from V and 2 bases from J, with 4 bases in between. CDR3 DNA sequence: TGCAGTGCTAGAATCGCTGGAAACACCATATATTTT. Its protein is CSARIAGNTIYF.

This clonotype showed up just a few times. The V call is TRBV19, the J call TRBJ2-2, with 8 bases identical to TRBD2. Germline trimming cut 4 bases from V and 2 bases from J; bases unmatched to any gene: 6. CDR1 is LNHDA and CDR2 is SQIVND in the germline V gene (reference sequence). The CDR3 is made up of 16 amino acids. This CDR3 is CASSTAGGLNTGELFF. CDR3 bases: TGTGCCAGTAGTACCGCGGGGGGCTTAAACACCGGGGAGCTGTTTTTT.

This clonotype was recorded at least ten times. The gene calls are TRBV18 and TRBJ2-7; D gene ambiguous. Germline V gives CDR1 KGHSH, CDR2 LQKENI. The CDR3 is 12 amino acids. The V gene lost 3 bases and the J gene lost 5 bases, with 8 bases spanning the gap. The chain's CDR3 is CASSPEVHEQYF. The CDR3 DNA reads TGTGCCAGCTCACCTGAGGTCCACGAGCAGTACTTC.

Many counts were recorded for this clonotype. The chain carries TRBV20-1 and TRBJ2-5, with D possibly being TRBD1 (5 bases). The CDR3 spans 14 residues. Germline CDR1 is DFQATT and CDR2 is SNEGSKA (reference sequence). V was cut by 6 bases and J by 5 bases, with 19 bases left in between. The CDR3 DNA reads as TGCAGTGCAGAAACCATAGGGGTTTTGGAGACCCAGTACTTC. This gives the protein CSAETIGVLETQYF.

This clonotype was recorded at least ten times. The V gene is TRBV7-9, the J gene TRBJ2-1; TRBD2 matches 10 bases. J gave up 4 bases and V 3 bases, and 6 bases lay outside the gene matches. CDR1 is SEHNR and CDR2 is FQNEAQ in the germline V gene (reference sequence). The CDR3 totals 16 residues. The CDR3 DNA sequence: TGTGCCAGCAGCTTGCCGGGACTAGCGTCTTACAATGAGCAGTTCTTC. Translation: CASSLPGLASYNEQFF.

This clonotype was counted at least ten times. V gene TRBV4-1 combines with J gene TRBJ1-5, with 10 bases that match TRBD1. After removal of 1 base from V and 4 bases from J, the junction contained 10 bases not matched to a gene. This CDR3 region has 18 residues. CDR1 and CDR2 (germline): MGHRA, YSYEKL. CDR3 DNA sequence: TGCGCCAGCAGCCAAGTTTATTATACGGGACAGGGGAATCAGCCCCAGCATTTT. As protein: CASSQVYYTGQGNQPQHF.

The chain combines TRBV24-1 with TRBJ2-5; D not resolved. The CDR3 has 14 amino acids. Germline V gene lookup returns CDR1 KGHDR and CDR2 SFDVKD. V lost 0 bases and J lost 0, with 4 bases in between. This CDR3 is CATSDLGDQETQYF. CDR3 DNA: TGTGCCACCAGTGATTTGGGGGACCAAGAGACCCAGTACTTC.

This clonotype turned up a few times. The chain recombines TRBV5-1 with TRBJ2-7, with 9 bases lining up with TRBD1. From germline, CDR1 is SGHRS and CDR2 YFSETQ. This CDR3 is 13 amino acids long. The ends lost 0 bases at V and 6 bases at J; junction bases unmatched: 1. CDR3 sequence (DNA): TGCGCCAGCAGCTTGGGGGACAGGGCCGAGCAGTACTTC. It specifies CASSLGDRAEQYF.

This clonotype was seen many times. This chain links TRBV6-6 with TRBJ2-7; TRBD2 matches at 9 bases. With V trimmed by 6 bases and J by 3 bases, 9 bases remained unmatched. Germline CDR1 and CDR2: MNHNY and SVGAGI (reference sequence). The CDR3 covers 15 residues. The CDR3 DNA reads TGTGCCAGCAGCATACTGGAGCGGGGGGACTACGAGCAGTACTTC. As protein: CASSILERGDYEQYF.

This clonotype turned up a few times. J is TRBJ2-1 and V is TRBV12-3 or TRBV12-4; no firm D call. V dropped 7 bases and J dropped 7 bases, with 20 bases sitting between them. CDR3 length: 15 amino acids. Here the CDR3 DNA reads TGTGCCAGCACCAAACGAGCCCAATCAGAGAATGAGCAGTTCTTC. Encoded protein: CASTKRAQSENEQFF.

About this clonotype itself: A much bigger clone sits one base away, suggesting this may be a read error. This chain joins TRBV7-9 and TRBJ1-3, with D perhaps matching TRBD1 (5 bases). Between the trimmed V and J ends, which lost 5 bases and 0 bases, there was a span of 5 bases. The CDR3 spans 13 residues. Germline-derived CDR1 and CDR2 are SEHNR and FQNEAQ (reference sequence). The CDR3 nucleotides read TGTGCCAGCAGCGGGACCTCTGGAAACACCATATATTTT. Translated, it gives CASSGTSGNTIYF.

Notes on this clonotype: The CDR3 does not close with the conserved phenylalanine or tryptophan, likely indicating a read error. This chain links TRBV7-9 with TRBJ2-5; tentative D call: TRBD1 (5 bases). The CDR3 contains 14 residues. Trimming shortened V by 4 bases and J by 2 bases, and 11 bases separated the two germline ends. Per the germline V gene, CDR1 is SEHNR and CDR2 is FQNEAQ (reference sequence). DNA of the CDR3: TGTGCCAGCAGCTACGACAGAGTTCAAGAGACCCAGTACCTC. Translated, it gives CASSYDRVQETQYL.